A single sample gave rise to the 16 T cell receptor beta chains below, sequenced in a study of blood T cells in healthy people across ages (dated by TCRdb to the mid-2010s). To prepare the library, 5' RACE was applied. Instrument on record: Illumina HiSeq 2500. A second PCR of roughly 7 to 12 cycles was performed with a sample-barcoded 5' primer and a J-beta primer mix. TCRdb took the public reads, trimmed them with fastp at Q25, ran MiXCR for clone calling and kept in-frame beta chains. When rows share a CDR3 protein, they turn into one entry using the most common DNA and genes. The sample has approximately 900,000 distinct CDR3 sequences on record, almost 30% of them singletons. The top ten clones comprise about 9.4% of the sample. Separately, the same data were catalogued under a study of T cells of mothers and their children.

Sequenced material: blood. The origin of the receptors is a woman aged 40 to 50 in good health.

This clonotype showed up many times. This chain connects TRBV6-1 to TRBJ2-7; 10 nucleotides agree with TRBD1. This CDR3 is built from 16 residues. The germline V gene has CDR1 MNHNS and CDR2 SASEGT. Trimming cost V 0 bases and J 1 base; bases outside gene matches: 3. As DNA, the CDR3 is TGTGCCAGCAGTGAAGCGTGGGACAGGGGATCCTACGAGCAGTACTTC. Translated: CASSEAWDRGSYEQYF.

This clonotype appeared many times. V is TRBV7-9 and J is TRBJ2-1; 15 nucleotides match TRBD2. The CDR3 has 16 amino acids. From germline, CDR1 is SEHNR and CDR2 FQNEAQ (reference sequence). After removal of 6 bases from V and 7 bases from J, the junction contained 7 bases not matched to a gene. CDR3 sequence: CASSHGLAGGHNEQFF. CDR3 bases: TGTGCCAGCAGTCATGGACTAGCGGGGGGGCATAATGAGCAGTTCTTC.

The rearrangement links TRBV7-9 to TRBJ1-2, with TRBD1 identical over 8 bases. Germline V gives CDR1 SEHNR, CDR2 FQNEAQ (reference sequence). This CDR3 contains 16 residues. J lost 4 bases, V lost 4 bases, and 11 bases had no gene match. The CDR3 loop reads CASSYRPGTGIYGYTF. The CDR3 coding sequence is TGTGCCAGCAGCTACCGTCCCGGGACAGGAATCTATGGCTACACCTTC.

This clonotype was found a few times. The rearrangement uses TRBV5-1 and TRBJ2-1; D gene unclear. V was trimmed by 5 bases and J by 5 bases, leaving 11 bases between them. The CDR3 is 13 amino acids. Looked up from germline, CDR1 is SGHRS and CDR2 is YFSETQ. This CDR3 reads CASRSGIDNEQFF. CDR3 in DNA: TGCGCCAGCAGATCGGGTATAGACAATGAGCAGTTCTTC.

The sample holds a few counts of this clonotype. The chain links TRBV20-1 to TRBJ2-3; possibly TRBD1 or TRBD2 for D (6 bases each). V was trimmed by 0 bases and J by 3 bases, leaving 10 bases between them. The CDR3 loop spans 14 amino acids. The germline gives CDR1 DFQATT, CDR2 SNEGSKA (reference sequence). The CDR3 sequence is CSAREGGRTDTQYF. CDR3 coding DNA: TGCAGTGCTAGAGAGGGGGGCCGGACAGATACGCAGTATTTT.

This chain joins TRBV7-9 and TRBJ2-4; 8 bases map to TRBD1. The J call is in doubt because the DNA end fits TRBJ2-7 better. The CDR3 consists of 15 residues. The germline CDR1 and CDR2 sequences are SEHNR and FQNEAQ (reference sequence). The CDR3 sequence is CASTDSDREPYEQYF. For the CDR3, the DNA is TGTGCCAGCACCGATTCGGACAGGGAACCATACGAGCAGTACTTC.

This clonotype has a single count. A much larger clone is a single base away; this may be a read error. The V call is TRBV11-2, the J call TRBJ2-5, with 7 bases that match TRBD1. Near its end, the DNA agrees better with TRBJ2-1, so the J call may be wrong. There are 15 residues in the CDR3. In germline, CDR1 is SGHAT, CDR2 FQNNGV. The CDR3 protein is CASSPWTGNQETQFF. CDR3 sequence (DNA): TGTGCCAGCAGCCCTTGGACAGGAAACCAAGAGACCCAGTTCTTC.

This clonotype was counted between two and nine times. The gene calls are TRBV20-1 and TRBJ1-1; TRBD1 aligns across 10 bases. The CDR3 spans 12 residues. CDR1 and CDR2 (germline): DFQATT, SNEGSKA (reference sequence). The trim removed 6 bases at V and 3 bases at J, leaving 1 base unmatched. CDR3 DNA sequence: TGCAGTGCAGGGACAGGGGACACTGAAGCTTTCTTT. Protein product: CSAGTGDTEAFF.

The V call is TRBV20-1, the J call TRBJ1-2; D is ambiguous. CDR3 length: 15 residues. CDR1 is DFQATT, CDR2 SNEGSKA, per germline (reference sequence). V was clipped by 0 bases and J by 2 bases, with 13 bases between them. The CDR3 DNA follows: TGCAGTGCTAGAGAGTGGGCAGTCAGCAACTATGGCTACACCTTC. It yields the protein CSAREWAVSNYGYTF.

The chain joins TRBV18 to TRBJ1-1; 7 bases map to TRBD1. The germline V gene has CDR1 KGHSH and CDR2 LQKENI. The CDR3 contains 18 residues. V lost 1 base, J lost 2 bases, and 13 bases stayed unmatched. The CDR3 DNA sequence: TGTGCCAGCTCACCACTACGACCTTCCAGACAGGGAAACACTGAAGCTTTCTTT. It specifies CASSPLRPSRQGNTEAFF.

This clonotype was seen a handful of times. V gene TRBV7-9 combines with J gene TRBJ2-3; no clear D. This CDR3 has 12 residues. V was clipped by 6 bases and J by 2 bases, with 6 bases between them. CDR1 is SEHNR and CDR2 is FQNEAQ in the germline V gene (reference sequence). CDR3 nucleotide sequence: TGTGCCAGCAGTCGTATCACAGATACGCAGTATTTT. This gives the protein CASSRITDTQYF.

This clonotype was recorded many times. This chain uses TRBV5-1 with TRBJ2-5; D is perhaps TRBD2 (7 bases). Trimming shortened V by 6 bases and J by 4 bases, and 16 bases separated the two germline ends. The CDR3 spans 14 residues. Germline assignment: CDR1 SGHRS and CDR2 YFSETQ. CDR3 DNA sequence: TGCGCCAGCAAGGGGGGGCAGTTGGGAGAGACCCAGTACTTC. It yields the protein CASKGGQLGETQYF. The full variable domain, rest sourced from reference TRBV5-1 and TRBJ2-5, is KAGVTQTPRYLIKTRGQQVTLSCSPISGHRSVSWYQQTPGQGLQFLFEYFSETQRNKGNFPGRFSGRQFSNSRSEMNVSTLELGDSALYLCASKGGQLGETQYFGPGTRLLVL.

Note on this clonotype: One end of the junction varies from germline; a read error may be responsible. V gene TRBV7-2 combines with J gene TRBJ1-6; 12 bases agree with TRBD1. The CDR3 is made up of 19 amino acids. Germline CDR1 is SGHTA and CDR2 is FQGNSA. The DNA for the CDR3 is TGTGCCAACAGCCCCTGGCGGGGACAGGGGGCATACTATAATTCACCCCTCCACTTT. Its protein is CANSPWRGQGAYYNSPLHF.

V usage is TRBV20-1 and J usage is TRBJ2-3, with 7 nucleotides matching TRBD1. Per germline, CDR1 DFQATT and CDR2 SNEGSKA (reference sequence). V was pared by 7 bases and J by 2 bases, with 21 bases of the junction left unmatched. CDR3 length: 18 residues. The CDR3 protein is CSVWKRTGFLHHTDTQYF. The CDR3 DNA reads as TGCAGTGTTTGGAAACGGACAGGTTTTTTACATCACACAGATACGCAGTATTTT.

This clonotype appeared a single time. This chain links TRBV20-1 with TRBJ2-5; 8 bases match TRBD2. The J call is uncertain, as TRBJ2-7 better fits the DNA end. This CDR3 has 12 amino acids. Germline lookup yields CDR1 DFQATT and CDR2 SNEGSKA (reference sequence). The CDR3 bases are TGCAGTGCAAGACTAGCGCTGTACGAGCAGTACTTC. As protein: CSARLALYEQYF.

The chain uses TRBV30 and TRBJ1-5, with 8 bases lining up with TRBD1. The junction had 9 bases not matched to a gene; V was cut back by 5 bases and J by 6 bases. Germline CDR1 and CDR2: GTSNPN and SVGIG (reference sequence). This CDR3 has 14 amino acids. The CDR3 DNA reads as TGTGCCTGGGCGACAGGGGACCATGTTCAGCCCCAGCATTTT. It encodes CAWATGDHVQPQHF.